Here is one T cell receptor (beta chain) with its context. The antigen remains undetermined. This specimen comes from a study of T-cell reconstitution after alpha-beta-depleted transplantation in children. Study findings and constraints: Hyperexpanded clones declined; after one year, newly produced T cells mostly supplied diversity.

V was clipped by 5 bases and J by 2 bases; unmatched bases: 14. Looked up from germline, CDR1 is MGHRA and CDR2 is YSYEKL. The CDR3 totals 18 residues. Unique molecular identifiers were built into the TCRbeta library. TCRdb re-derived calls from the PCR reads in MiXCR, one entry per CDR3 protein. The sample yields about 240,000 distinct CDR3 sequences, roughly 23% seen once. The sequence was obtained from a girl aged 2 to 10 with Fanconi anemia, due to receive a stem cell transplant. The source was PBMCs, collected before TCRalphabeta/CD19-depleted stem cell transplant. V gene TRBV4-1 combines with J gene TRBJ2-7; 11 bases fit TRBD2. The CDR3 protein is CASSLLAGEVGPTYEQYF. In DNA form, the CDR3 reads TGCGCCAGCAGCTTACTAGCGGGAGAGGTTGGACCAACCTACGAGCAGTACTTC.